These 25 T cell receptor beta chains share one sample of origin, sequenced in a study of regulatory T cells in long-lasting Graves disease (TCRdb year 2021). The time point tag for this specimen amounts to: newly diagnosed GD, antithyroid drugs for less than 3 months. For both TCR sequencing and RNA sequencing, RNA was extracted from PBMCs in TRIzol. Library preparation was by multiplex PCR. Instrument on record: Illumina HiSeq 4000. TCR beta libraries were built with iRepertoire HTBI primers and Arm-PCR amplification of CDR3 regions. The public reads were quality trimmed at Q25 with fastp and then assembled into clones with MiXCR by TCRdb, keeping productive beta chains. Rows merge per CDR3 protein into single entries with the most common DNA and genes. In this sample the table shows about 560,000 distinct CDR3 sequences, around 15% of which occur a single time. Of the sample, 12% is held by the ten largest clones.

These data also formed part of another study, on T cells in Graves' hyperthyroidism and ophthalmopathy.

The material sequenced was peripheral blood mononuclear cells (PBMCs), taken at new diagnosis, from a patient treated with antithyroid drugs. The receptors were gathered from a young man with Graves disease. Donor details come from another sample of the same person, matched by shared clones.

This clonotype has a handful of counts. The chain joins TRBV24-1 to TRBJ2-1, with 9 bases aligning to TRBD1. V lost 5 bases and J lost 0; bases outside the gene matches: 4. Germline V gives CDR1 KGHDR, CDR2 SFDVKD. CDR3 size: 16 residues. CDR3 region: CATSALTGGSYNEQFF. DNA for the CDR3: TGTGCCACCAGTGCCCTGACAGGGGGCTCCTACAATGAGCAGTTCTTC.

This clonotype occurred many times. The rearrangement joins TRBV5-5 to TRBJ1-2; TRBD1 is a possible D gene (5 bases). The germline CDR1 and CDR2 sequences are SGHKS and YYEKEE (reference sequence). The V end lost 0 bases, the J end lost 8 bases, and 14 bases lay between the germline ends. This CDR3 comprises 14 residues. This CDR3 reads CASSLEQGLGGYTF. CDR3 DNA sequence: TGTGCCAGCAGCTTGGAGCAGGGCTTGGGGGGCTACACCTTC.

The chain recombines TRBV4-1 with TRBJ2-1; 11 nucleotides line up with TRBD1. Germline V gene data show CDR1 as MGHRA and CDR2 as YSYEKL. V trimming: 5 bases; J trimming: 9 bases; junction bases outside the gene matches: 6. The CDR3 totals 14 residues. This CDR3 is CASSYGQGASEQFF. CDR3 in DNA: TGCGCCAGCAGCTACGGACAGGGGGCAAGTGAGCAGTTCTTC.

This rearrangement joins TRBV11-1 to TRBJ2-3, with 15 positions matching TRBD2. CDR3 size: 18 residues. CDR1 SGHAT and CDR2 FQDESV come from the germline V gene (reference sequence). Unmatched junction bases numbered 6, after V lost 5 bases and J lost 0 bases. The DNA for the CDR3 is TGTGCCAGCAGCCACGGGACTAGCGGGAGGCCTAGCACAGATACGCAGTATTTT. Residues: CASSHGTSGRPSTDTQYF.

This clonotype was recorded many times. The chain recombines TRBV28 with TRBJ1-2; the D gene is possibly TRBD1 (6 bases). Germline V gives CDR1 MDHEN, CDR2 SYDVKM. The V end was cut by 5 bases, the J end by 0 bases, with 10 bases between. The CDR3 is 14 residues long. The CDR3 is CASSLTGPNYGYTF. The CDR3 DNA reads as TGTGCCAGCAGTCTGACAGGTCCTAACTATGGCTACACCTTC.

This clonotype showed up many times. This rearrangement joins TRBV28 to TRBJ1-4; no reliable D call. The CDR3 is 12 amino acids. Germline loops: CDR1 MDHEN, CDR2 SYDVKM. The ends were cut back, 3 bases at V and 8 bases at J, with 7 bases in the middle. The CDR3 DNA reads as TGTGCCAGCAGTTTTTTCGGGGAAAAACTGTTTTTT. Amino acid sequence: CASSFFGEKLFF.

This clonotype is a singleton in its sample. Possible read error: a much larger clone is one base away. No conserved phenylalanine or tryptophan is present at the end of the CDR3, so a read error is the likely explanation. The rearrangement joins TRBV7-3 to TRBJ2-5; 15 bases line up with TRBD2. V lost 5 bases and J lost 4; bases outside the gene matches: 8. Germline V lookup: CDR1 SGHTA, CDR2 FQGTGA. This CDR3 spans 17 amino acids. CDR3 coding DNA: TGTGCCAGCAGCCGCGGACTAGCGGGAGGGTTGGGAGAGACCCAGTACCTC. It yields the protein CASSRGLAGGLGETQYL.

This clonotype was detected many times. This chain links TRBV3-1 with TRBJ2-1; tentatively, D is TRBD1 (5 bases). Trimming stripped 1 base from V and 15 bases from J, with 10 bases between. This CDR3 region has 11 residues. The germline V gene encodes CDR1 LGHDT and CDR2 YNNKEL (reference sequence). The CDR3 spells CASSQGPTGFF. Here the CDR3 DNA reads TGTGCCAGCAGCCAAGGCCCTACAGGGTTCTTC.

This clonotype showed up many times. The rearrangement uses TRBV2 and TRBJ1-1; TRBD1 is a possible D gene (5 bases). The CDR3 spans 13 residues. The germline gives CDR1 SNHLY, CDR2 FYNNEI. Trimming took off 8 bases at V and 2 bases at J, with 12 bases between the two ends. CDR3 nucleotide sequence: TGTGCCAGCCGATGGGACCGTAACACTGAAGCTTTCTTT. Translating it yields CASRWDRNTEAFF.

V usage is TRBV19 and J usage is TRBJ1-3; D not certain. Trimming stripped 4 bases from V and 0 bases from J, with 16 bases between. Germline V gene lookup returns CDR1 LNHDA and CDR2 SQIVND (reference sequence). This CDR3 has 17 amino acids. CDR3 region: CASSTSRTTASGNTIYF. Written as DNA, the CDR3 is TGTGCCAGTAGTACATCCCGGACGACGGCCTCTGGAAACACCATATATTTT.

In this sample, this clonotype turned up a few times. The rearrangement joins TRBV27 to TRBJ1-6; D is unresolved. Germline CDR1 reads MNHEY; CDR2 reads SMNVEV (reference sequence). Between the trimmed V and J ends, which lost 5 bases and 0 bases, there was a span of 14 bases. The CDR3 runs 17 residues. The CDR3 sequence: CASSPRARSSYNSPLHF. The CDR3 region has the DNA TGTGCCAGCAGTCCCCGGGCCAGAAGCTCCTATAATTCACCCCTCCACTTT.

In DNA form, the CDR3 reads TGCAGCGCCCTTGTGGAGGGGACGAGCTATGGCTACACCTTC. Its protein product is CSALVEGTSYGYTF. The chain carries TRBV29-1 and TRBJ1-2; D may be TRBD1 (5 bases). The V gene lost 7 bases and the J gene lost 4 bases, with 19 bases spanning the gap. CDR1 is SQVTM and CDR2 is ANQGSEA in the germline V gene. This CDR3 comprises 14 residues. Full variable domain (outside the CDR3, taken from reference TRBV29-1 and TRBJ1-2): SAVISQKPSRDICQRGTSLTIQCQVDSQVTMMFWYRQQPGQSLTLIATANQGSEATYESGFVIDKFPISRPNLTFSTLTVSNMSPEDSSIYLCSALVEGTSYGYTFGSGTRLTVV.

This clonotype showed up many times. This chain joins TRBV2 and TRBJ1-6, with TRBD1 matching over 7 bases. The CDR3 consists of 13 residues. The trim removed 10 bases at V and 9 bases at J, leaving 9 bases unmatched. The germline V gene encodes CDR1 SNHLY and CDR2 FYNNEI. Here the CDR3 DNA reads TGTGCCACCTCCCAGGGGGAGTCTTCACCCCTCCACTTT. It yields the protein CATSQGESSPLHF.

The J gene is TRBJ2-3, the V gene TRBV6-2 or TRBV6-3; TRBD2 might be the D (5 bases). The length of the CDR3 is 15 residues. Trimming cost V 6 bases and J 2 bases, with 15 bases left between them. Per the germline V gene, CDR1 is MNHEY and CDR2 is SVGEGT. The CDR3 is CASSQSGAATDTQYF. Written as DNA, the CDR3 is TGTGCCAGCAGCCAGAGCGGAGCGGCCACAGATACGCAGTATTTT.

This chain connects TRBV4-1 to TRBJ2-3; tentatively, D is TRBD1 or TRBD2 (7 bases each). The CDR3 length is 16 residues. The germline V and J ends were trimmed by 0 bases and 2 bases, with 12 bases remaining between them. The germline V gene has CDR1 MGHRA and CDR2 YSYEKL. CDR3 coding DNA: TGCGCCAGCAGCCAAGAGGGGGGGACAGTCACAGATACGCAGTATTTT. This gives the protein CASSQEGGTVTDTQYF.

The chain combines TRBV4-1 with TRBJ2-1; TRBD2 matches 10 bases. Germline values: CDR1 MGHRA, CDR2 YSYEKL. V was pared by 0 bases and J by 7 bases, with 9 bases of the junction left unmatched. The length of the CDR3 is 17 residues. The CDR3 reads CASSQDRGLARTNEQFF. The DNA for the CDR3 is TGCGCCAGCAGCCAAGACCGGGGACTAGCGAGAACTAATGAGCAGTTCTTC.

The chain uses TRBV7-3 and TRBJ2-3, with 10 bases that match TRBD1. The V gene end was trimmed by 5 bases and the J gene end by 4 bases; junction bases not matched to a gene: 6. Germline CDR1 is SGHTA and CDR2 is FQGTGA. The CDR3 totals 15 residues. DNA of the CDR3: TGTGCCAGCAGCCCCGGGACAGGGGCCCCAGATACGCAGTATTTT. This encodes CASSPGTGAPDTQYF.

The V gene is TRBV10-3, the J gene TRBJ2-3; 7 nucleotides align to TRBD1. The end of the DNA aligns better with TRBJ2-5, so the J call may be wrong. Germline CDR1 ENHRY, CDR2 SYGVKD. The CDR3 is 17 amino acids. The CDR3, as DNA: TGTGCCATCAGTGAGTTGACCGGGACAGAGGGAGCAGAGACCCAGTACTTC. It codes for CAISELTGTEGAETQYF.

CDR3 amino acids: CASSLAGIGQTGGYTF. For the CDR3, the DNA is TGTGCCAGCAGCTTAGCCGGTATCGGACAGACGGGTGGCTACACCTTC. The chain couples TRBV7-9 to TRBJ1-2; D may be TRBD1 (6 bases). Deletions cut 0 bases from V and 7 bases from J, with 18 bases between. Germline V gives CDR1 SEHNR, CDR2 FQNEAQ (reference sequence). The length of the CDR3 is 16 residues. The whole variable domain, filled in from reference TRBV7-9 and TRBJ1-2, reads DTGVSQNPRHKITKRGQNVTFRCDPISEHNRLYWYRQTLGQGPEFLTYFQNEAQLEKSRLLSDRFSAERPKGSFSTLEIQRTEQGDSAMYLCASSLAGIGQTGGYTFGSGTRLTVV.

This clonotype was found a few times. The V call is TRBV19, the J call TRBJ1-2, with D perhaps TRBD1 (5 bases). CDR3 length equals 14 residues. With 1 base removed from V and 5 bases from J, the gap between germline ends came to 11 bases. CDR1 is LNHDA and CDR2 is SQIVND in the germline V gene (reference sequence). The DNA for the CDR3 is TGTGCCAGTAGTATAGGCTCTGGGACGTATGGCTACACCTTC. Translation: CASSIGSGTYGYTF. Variable domain in full (rest from reference TRBV19 and TRBJ1-2): DGGITQSPKYLFRKEGQNVTLSCEQNLNHDAMYWYRQDPGQGLRLIYYSQIVNDFQKGDIAEGYSVSREKKESFPLTVTSAQKNPTAFYLCASSIGSGTYGYTFGSGTRLTVV.

This clonotype was detected many times. The chain employs TRBV27 and TRBJ2-7; unclear D gene. CDR3 size: 14 residues. V lost 3 bases and J 0 bases, leaving 9 bases between the germline ends. The germline CDR1 and CDR2 sequences are MNHEY and SMNVEV (reference sequence). The CDR3 is CASSFSGPSYEQYF. CDR3 bases: TGTGCCAGCAGTTTCTCTGGGCCCTCCTACGAGCAGTACTTC.

The sample holds a few counts of this clonotype. This chain links TRBV4-1 with TRBJ2-7; D is unclear. Germline CDR1 MGHRA, CDR2 YSYEKL. The CDR3 has 14 residues. The V end lost 4 bases, the J end lost 2 bases, and 12 bases lay between the germline ends. DNA for the CDR3: TGCGCCAGCAGCCCATTCGACACTACCTACGAGCAGTACTTC. Its translation: CASSPFDTTYEQYF.

In this sample, this clonotype turned up many times. V and J are TRBV20-1 and TRBJ2-2; possibly TRBD1 for D (6 bases). The CDR3 totals 16 residues. The germline gives CDR1 DFQATT, CDR2 SNEGSKA (reference sequence). The germline V and J ends were trimmed by 5 bases and 2 bases, with 18 bases remaining between them. The CDR3 bases are TGCAGTGCTCTAAGAACATTGGGACACAACACCGGGGAGCTGTTTTTT. Translating it yields CSALRTLGHNTGELFF.

The table lists this clonotype with many counts. The chain has TRBV20-1 and TRBJ2-7; 8 bases match TRBD2. The V segment lost 3 bases and the J segment 4 bases; nucleotides outside the gene matches: 11. CDR1 is DFQATT and CDR2 is SNEGSKA in the germline V gene (reference sequence). The CDR3 has 15 amino acids. For the CDR3, the DNA is TGCAGTGCTAGCGGGAGGGCCTCCTTTAGGTACGAGCAGTACTTC. Protein: CSASGRASFRYEQYF.

Ten or more counts support this clonotype. The chain links TRBV29-1 to TRBJ2-7, with D hard to call. Trimming took 4 bases from V and 4 from J, leaving 5 bases between them. Germline CDR1 reads SQVTM; CDR2 reads ANQGSEA. This CDR3 is built from 10 residues. The CDR3 protein is CSVGDYEQYF. Here the CDR3 DNA reads TGCAGCGTTGGGGATTACGAGCAGTACTTC.